This entry lists 30 T cell receptor beta chains sequenced from one sample in a study of shared clonotypes between healthy human individuals. Clones were sequenced by immunoSEQ multiplex PCR, and TCRdb holds only the in-frame ones, with some missing. The sample consists of about 2,500,000 clones, more than 90% of them appearing once. The specimen was naive CD4+ T cells sorted from blood. Subset defined: CD45RA+ positively selected. All receptors come from a young man in good health.

The chain uses TRBV6-6 and TRBJ1-6; possible D gene TRBD1, 6 bases. Trimming stripped 5 bases from V and 6 bases from J, with 17 bases between. CDR1 and CDR2 from the germline V gene are MNHNY and SVGAGI (reference sequence). The CDR3 covers 16 residues. CDR3: CASSPTRGQGNSPLHF. CDR3 DNA: TGTGCCAGCAGTCCTACCCGGGGGCAGGGTAATTCACCCCTCCACTTT.

In its sample, this clone was seen a few times. The chain combines TRBV25-1 with TRBJ1-1; D ambiguous. The CDR3 sequence is 14 residues long. Germline V gene lookup returns CDR1 MGHDK and CDR2 SYGVNS. The V and J ends lost 6 bases and 2 bases respectively, with 13 bases between them. The CDR3 loop is CASSGSPVNTEAFF. Here the CDR3 DNA reads TGTGCCAGCAGCGGAAGCCCCGTAAACACTGAAGCTTTCTTT.

The J gene is TRBJ2-7, the V gene TRBV18, with D maybe TRBD2 (5 bases). CDR1 is KGHSH and CDR2 is LQKENI in the germline V gene. Trimming pared 0 bases from V and 2 bases from J, leaving 8 bases between. The CDR3 runs to 14 residues. In DNA, the CDR3 is TGTGCCAGCTCACCACCGGACGGGACCTACGAGCAGTACTTC. Protein product: CASSPPDGTYEQYF.

As to this clone: Other DNA sequences in the sample encode the same CDR3. CDR3: CASRLQGYEQYF. The CDR3 coding sequence is TGTGCCAGCAGGCTACAGGGCTACGAGCAGTACTTC. V is TRBV2 and J is TRBJ2-7; D may be TRBD1 (6 bases). Trimming shortened V by 6 bases and J by 3 bases, and 9 bases separated the two germline ends. The germline V gene encodes CDR1 SNHLY and CDR2 FYNNEI. The CDR3 is made up of 12 amino acids.

The chain employs TRBV27 and TRBJ1-2; D unclear. The CDR3 is made up of 15 amino acids. Germline loops: CDR1 MNHEY, CDR2 SMNVEV (reference sequence). Deletions cut 2 bases from V and 0 bases from J, with 10 bases between. The CDR3 nucleotides are TGTGCCAGCAGTTTACTCCCATTGACTAACTATGGCTACACCTTC. Translating it yields CASSLLPLTNYGYTF.

The gene calls are TRBV9 and TRBJ2-5, with unresolved D. Trimming removed 4 bases from V and 0 bases from J, with 10 bases in between. The CDR3 is made up of 14 amino acids. CDR1 and CDR2 (germline): SGDLS, YYNGEE. CDR3 sequence reads: CASSLLGNQETQYF. The CDR3 DNA is TGTGCCAGCAGCCTCTTAGGTAACCAAGAGACCCAGTACTTC.

This rearrangement joins TRBV7-8 to TRBJ1-5; D ambiguous. The germline V gene has CDR1 SGHVS and CDR2 FQNEAQ. Trimming removed 0 bases at V and 16 bases at J, with 28 bases between. This CDR3 comprises 17 residues. The CDR3 reads CASSLASGVLTRTLAHF. In nucleotides, the CDR3 is TGTGCCAGCAGCTTAGCCAGCGGGGTATTGACGCGAACGCTAGCTCATTTT.

This clone was picked up one time. The chain carries TRBV6-4 and TRBJ2-1; D gene unclear. The CDR3 is made up of 13 amino acids. V lost 6 bases and J 6 bases, leaving 12 bases between the germline ends. Per the germline V gene, CDR1 is MRHNA and CDR2 is SNTAGT. DNA for the CDR3: TGTGCCAGCAGAGGCCCTGTGGGCAATGAGCAGTTCTTC. Its protein product is CASRGPVGNEQFF.

CDR3 DNA: TGTGCCAGCAGCCCCCAGCAAGGGAGCCAGGAGCAGTTCTTC. Its protein product is CASSPQQGSQEQFF. The chain is built from TRBV9 and TRBJ2-1, with TRBD2 as a possible D gene (5 bases). CDR1 is SGDLS and CDR2 is YYNGEE in the germline V gene. Trimming pared 4 bases from V and 10 bases from J, leaving 18 bases between. This CDR3 is 14 amino acids long.

V usage is TRBV6-1 and J usage is TRBJ2-7; D could derive from TRBD1 or TRBD2 (5 bases each). Per the germline V gene, CDR1 is MNHNS and CDR2 is SASEGT. V was cut by 8 bases and J by 0 bases, with 8 bases left in between. CDR3 length equals 12 residues. The CDR3 region has the DNA TGTGCCAGCGGGGACCACTCCTACGAGCAGTACTTC. It codes for CASGDHSYEQYF.

A word on this clone: Within the sample, other DNA sequences also encode this same CDR3. The genes are TRBV19 and TRBJ2-2; D ambiguous. Trimming pared 4 bases from V and 1 base from J, leaving 7 bases between. Germline V gives CDR1 LNHDA, CDR2 SQIVND (reference sequence). This CDR3 contains 14 residues. The CDR3, as DNA: TGTGCCAGTAGTAAGACGGAGAACACCGGGGAGCTGTTTTTT. Amino acids: CASSKTENTGELFF.

As concerns this clone: At one end, the junction sequence differs from germline, possibly due to a read error. The V gene is TRBV19, the J gene TRBJ2-3; 7 bases are shared with TRBD2. CDR3 length: 15 residues. CDR1 is LNHDA and CDR2 is SQIVND in the germline V gene (reference sequence). CDR3: CASRIAGSGVDTQYF. CDR3 DNA sequence: TGTGCCAGTAGGATAGCGGGCTCTGGGGTAGATACGCAGTATTTT.

The CDR3 nucleotides read TGCGCCAGCAGCCCGGGGCTGGAGACTGAAGCTTTCTTT. Its translation is CASSPGLETEAFF. This rearrangement joins TRBV5-1 to TRBJ1-1, with D perhaps matching TRBD1 (5 bases). The germline V and J ends were trimmed by 4 bases and 5 bases, with 12 bases remaining between them. The CDR3 covers 13 residues. The germline V gene encodes CDR1 SGHRS and CDR2 YFSETQ.

This chain uses TRBV11-2 with TRBJ1-4; D is unresolved. Trimming took 11 bases from V and 3 from J, leaving 10 bases between them. The CDR3 extends over 12 amino acids. Germline V CDR1 and CDR2: SGHAT, FQNNGV. DNA of the CDR3: TGTGCCGTGAGCGGACCTAATGAAAAACTGTTTTTT. Protein: CAVSGPNEKLFF.

The rearrangement links TRBV18 to TRBJ2-7; 10 nucleotides agree with TRBD1. Germline V gene sequence: CDR1 KGHSH, CDR2 LQKENI. The CDR3 spans 15 residues. V gave up 3 bases and J gave up 2 bases; unmatched junction bases: 4. The CDR3 nucleotides read TGTGCCAGCTCACCGGGCGGGACAGGGGCCTACGAGCAGTACTTC. This translates into CASSPGGTGAYEQYF.

CDR3 bases: TGTGCCAGCAGCTTTTCAGGACTGAGTCTTTCTGGAAACACCATATATTTT. This gives the protein CASSFSGLSLSGNTIYF. The chain recombines TRBV5-6 with TRBJ1-3; unclear D gene. The CDR3 is 17 amino acids. The ends were cut back, 2 bases at V and 1 base at J, with 16 bases in the middle. CDR1 and CDR2 (germline): SGHDT, YYEEEE.

V and J are TRBV9 and TRBJ1-6, with 12 bases identical to TRBD1. Germline CDR1 and CDR2: SGDLS and YYNGEE. The CDR3 extends over 16 amino acids. V lost 3 bases and J lost 7; bases outside the gene matches: 5. The CDR3 protein is CASSAGTGGGNSPLHF. The DNA for the CDR3 is TGTGCCAGCAGCGCCGGGACAGGGGGCGGAAATTCACCCCTCCACTTT.

V is TRBV5-8 and J is TRBJ2-3; TRBD2 agrees at 9 bases. The CDR3 runs to 16 residues. With V trimmed by 3 bases and J by 1 base, 6 bases remained unmatched. Germline V gene data show CDR1 as SGHTS and CDR2 as YDEGEE. CDR3 in DNA: TGTGCCAGCAGCTCGTCCTGGACTAGCGGCACAGATACGCAGTATTTT. It yields the protein CASSSSWTSGTDTQYF.

Points on this clone: Distinct nucleotide sequences in the sample also encode this CDR3. The V call is TRBV7-2, the J call TRBJ1-3, with D uncertain. The germline V gene has CDR1 SGHTA and CDR2 FQGNSA. The V end lost 2 bases, the J end lost 1 base, and 6 bases lay between the germline ends. The CDR3 covers 14 residues. Here the CDR3 reads CASSLSISGNTIYF. The CDR3 region has the DNA TGTGCCAGCAGCTTATCTATTTCTGGAAACACCATATATTTT.

The chain combines TRBV9 with TRBJ1-6, with D unclear. V was pared by 10 bases and J by 0 bases, with 14 bases between. CDR1 and CDR2 from the germline V gene are SGDLS and YYNGEE. This CDR3 region has 15 residues. CDR3 in amino acids: CAPTGRSSYNSPLHF. CDR3 coding DNA: TGTGCCCCAACGGGGAGAAGCTCCTATAATTCACCCCTCCACTTT. The whole variable domain, filled in from reference TRBV9 and TRBJ1-6, reads DSGVTQTPKHLITATGQRVTLRCSPRSGDLSVYWYQQSLDQGLQFLIQYYNGEERAKGNILERFSAQQFPDLHSELNLSSLELGDSALYFCAPTGRSSYNSPLHFGNGTRLTVT.

This sequence joins TRBV6-6 and TRBJ2-5; 12 nucleotides line up with TRBD2. Unmatched junction bases numbered 9, after V lost 8 bases and J lost 5 bases. The V gene's germline CDR1 is MNHNY and CDR2 SVGAGI (reference sequence). This CDR3 spans 15 amino acids. DNA for the CDR3: TGTGCCAGCTCTAGCGGGAGGGCTCTACGGGAGACCCAGTACTTC. Translating gives CASSSGRALRETQYF.

A word on this clone: The same CDR3 can be traced to other DNA sequences in this sample. The V and J genes are TRBV28 and TRBJ1-2; TRBD1 agrees at 10 bases. The CDR3 is 13 residues long. The germline CDR1 and CDR2 sequences are MDHEN and SYDVKM. V dropped 5 bases and J dropped 8; count of bases not matched to a gene: 5. The CDR3 bases are TGTGCCAGCAGTCCCGGACAGGGGGGCGGCTACACCTTC. It codes for CASSPGQGGGYTF.

As DNA, the CDR3 is TGTGCCAGCAGCTCTAGGGGGAGGACTAGCGGGTACAATGAGCAGTTCTTC. It encodes CASSSRGRTSGYNEQFF. This chain links TRBV7-2 with TRBJ2-1; 11 nucleotides line up with TRBD2. CDR3 size: 17 residues. Germline CDR1 SGHTA, CDR2 FQGNSA. Losses at the gene ends were 4 bases for V and 4 bases for J; bases not matched to a gene: 9.

The count of this clone is one. V is TRBV4-1 and J is TRBJ1-4, with TRBD1 as a possible D gene (6 bases). Germline-derived CDR1 and CDR2 are MGHRA and YSYEKL. Trimming removed 4 bases at V and 5 bases at J, with 20 bases between. The CDR3 is made up of 17 amino acids. This CDR3 is CASSPHMRDTPNEKLFF. CDR3 in DNA: TGCGCCAGCAGCCCACACATGAGGGACACTCCCAATGAAAAACTGTTTTTT.

V and J are TRBV5-1 and TRBJ1-5; 7 bases are a match to TRBD1. CDR3 length: 15 residues. The junction had 5 bases not matched to a gene; V was cut back by 0 bases and J by 5 bases. The V gene's germline CDR1 is SGHRS and CDR2 YFSETQ. The CDR3 protein is CASSLEGQPHQPQHF. CDR3 DNA sequence: TGCGCCAGCAGCTTGGAGGGACAGCCTCATCAGCCCCAGCATTTT.

The CDR3 bases are TGTGCCAGCAGCCTAAGAAACCCAGGGGGCTTTAATTCACCCCTCCACTTT. This codes for CASSLRNPGGFNSPLHF. The chain has TRBV7-2 and TRBJ1-6; 8 bases fit TRBD1. V was clipped by 5 bases and J by 6 bases; unmatched bases: 12. The CDR3 has 17 residues. Germline V gives CDR1 SGHTA, CDR2 FQGNSA.

This chain uses TRBV25-1 with TRBJ2-6; D possibly uses TRBD1 or TRBD2 (5 bases each). CDR3 size: 16 residues. The germline CDR1 and CDR2 sequences are MGHDK and SYGVNS. V was shortened by 1 base and J by 4 bases, with 11 bases between the two germline ends. CDR3 DNA sequence: TGTGCCAGCAGTGAATCAGGGAGTCCCGGGGCCAACGTCCTGACTTTC. Translation: CASSESGSPGANVLTF.

This clone was counted only a few times. This chain connects TRBV5-1 to TRBJ1-6; D remains unclear. V dropped 0 bases and J dropped 13 bases, with 11 bases sitting between them. Germline V lookup: CDR1 SGHRS, CDR2 YFSETQ. The CDR3 has 13 amino acids. As DNA, the CDR3 is TGCGCCAGCAGCTTGGTTACGTTTTCGCCCCTCCACTTT. Residues: CASSLVTFSPLHF.

In this sample, this clone turned up once. V is TRBV19 and J is TRBJ2-3; 11 positions agree with TRBD2. Per germline, CDR1 LNHDA and CDR2 SQIVND (reference sequence). With 3 bases clipped from V and 4 bases from J, the junction kept 3 bases outside the gene matches. The CDR3 is 15 amino acids. CDR3: CASSIELAGADTQYF. Written as DNA, the CDR3 is TGTGCCAGTAGTATCGAACTAGCGGGAGCAGATACGCAGTATTTT.

Of note for this clone: Within the sample, other DNA sequences also encode this same CDR3. The rearrangement joins TRBV18 to TRBJ2-2; no definite D call. Trimming cost V 2 bases and J 4 bases, with 5 bases left between them. In germline, CDR1 is KGHSH, CDR2 LQKENI. The CDR3 runs 13 residues. Written as DNA, the CDR3 is TGTGCCAGCTCACCAGCGGTCACCGGGGAGCTGTTTTTT. It translates to CASSPAVTGELFF.